This TCR beta chain originates from a study of blood T cell repertoires in COVID-19. Study at large: Samples representing acute and convalescent COVID-19 were sourced from the United States, Italy and Spain. PBMCs, B-cell-depleted T cells, or T cells provided the cDNA or gDNA that made up the material.

In the study's own analysis: By means of reference gene primer amplification, nucleated cell counts were estimated. Produced via immunoSEQ multiplex PCR; TCRdb's table is partial and in-frame only. Clone size and V and J calls were adopted from that table, with D and trimming inferred from the DNA. The table includes some 170,000 clones, around 76% detected once. Germline loops: CDR1 MNHEY, CDR2 SMNVEV (reference sequence). The CDR3 covers 14 residues. Trimming pared 3 bases from V and 5 bases from J, leaving 11 bases between. This sequence joins TRBV27 and TRBJ1-5, with D tentatively TRBD1 (5 bases). The clonotype originates from a woman aged 45-59 years with active or convalescent COVID-19. Sequenced: peripheral blood. CDR3 sequence reads: CASSLSGKDQPQHF. The CDR3 DNA reads TGTGCCAGCAGTTTGTCAGGGAAAGATCAGCCCCAGCATTTT.